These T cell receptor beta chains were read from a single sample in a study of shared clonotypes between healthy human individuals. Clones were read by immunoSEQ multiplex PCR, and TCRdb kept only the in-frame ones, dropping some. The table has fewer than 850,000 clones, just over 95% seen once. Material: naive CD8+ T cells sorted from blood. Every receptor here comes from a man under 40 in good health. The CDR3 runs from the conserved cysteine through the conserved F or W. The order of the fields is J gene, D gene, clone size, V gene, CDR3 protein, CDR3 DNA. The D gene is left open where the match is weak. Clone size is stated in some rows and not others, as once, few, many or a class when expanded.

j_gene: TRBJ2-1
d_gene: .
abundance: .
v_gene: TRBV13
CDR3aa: CASSLWSLGGGHNEQFF
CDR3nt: TGTGCCAGCAGCTTATGGTCTCTGGGAGGGGGCCACAATGAGCAGTTCTTC

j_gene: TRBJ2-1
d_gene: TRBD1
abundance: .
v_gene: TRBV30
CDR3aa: CAWSPGTGIYNEQFF
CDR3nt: TGTGCCTGGAGTCCTGGGACAGGGATTTACAATGAGCAGTTCTTC

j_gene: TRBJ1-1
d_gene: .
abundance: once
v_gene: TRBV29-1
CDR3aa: CSVELPLTGDREAFF
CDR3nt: TGCAGCGTTGAACTGCCCCTGACAGGTGATAGGGAAGCTTTCTTT

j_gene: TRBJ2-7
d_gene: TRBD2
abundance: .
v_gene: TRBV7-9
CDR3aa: CASSYISGSSYEQYF
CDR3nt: TGTGCCAGCAGCTACATTAGCGGGAGCTCCTACGAGCAGTACTTC

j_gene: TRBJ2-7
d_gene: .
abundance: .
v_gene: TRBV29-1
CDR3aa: CSVGGGDTYEQYF
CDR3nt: TGCAGCGTTGGGGGTGGGGACACCTACGAGCAGTACTTC

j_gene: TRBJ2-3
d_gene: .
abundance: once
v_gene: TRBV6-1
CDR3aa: CASGLTTNTDTQYF
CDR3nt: TGTGCCAGCGGGTTGACAACGAACACAGATACGCAGTATTTT

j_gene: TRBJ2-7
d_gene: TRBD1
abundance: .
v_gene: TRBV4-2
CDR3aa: CASSQEQGLPYEQYF
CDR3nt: TGTGCCAGCAGCCAAGAACAGGGGCTCCCCTACGAGCAGTACTTC

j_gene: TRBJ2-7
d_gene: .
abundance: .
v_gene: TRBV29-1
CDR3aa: CSVETGGSYEQYF
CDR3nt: TGCAGCGTCGAGACAGGAGGGTCGTACGAGCAGTACTTC

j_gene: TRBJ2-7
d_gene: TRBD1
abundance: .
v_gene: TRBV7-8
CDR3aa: CASSPGTGRNYEQYF
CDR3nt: TGTGCCAGCAGCCCCGGGACAGGACGAAATTACGAGCAGTACTTC

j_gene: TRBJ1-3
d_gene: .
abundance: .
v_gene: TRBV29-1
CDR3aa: CSVEDVLDSGNTIYF
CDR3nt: TGCAGCGTTGAAGACGTGCTAGACTCTGGAAACACCATATATTTT

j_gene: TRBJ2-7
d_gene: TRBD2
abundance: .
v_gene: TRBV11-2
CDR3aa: CASSHLRTSIYEQYF
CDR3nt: TGTGCCAGCAGCCACCTCCGGACTAGCATATACGAGCAGTACTTC

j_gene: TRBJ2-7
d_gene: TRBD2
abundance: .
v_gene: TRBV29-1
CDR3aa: CSVEDPRGSLYEQYF
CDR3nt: TGCAGCGTTGAAGATCCCCGCGGGAGTCTCTACGAGCAGTACTTC

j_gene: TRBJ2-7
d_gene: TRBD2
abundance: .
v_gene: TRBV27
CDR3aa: CASSTQTSGSREQYF
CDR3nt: TGTGCCAGCAGTACTCAGACTAGCGGGAGTCGCGAGCAGTACTTC

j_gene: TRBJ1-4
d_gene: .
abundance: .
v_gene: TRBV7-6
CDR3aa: CASSLGQGEKLFF
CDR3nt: TGTGCCAGCAGCTTAGGTCAGGGGGAAAAACTGTTTTTT

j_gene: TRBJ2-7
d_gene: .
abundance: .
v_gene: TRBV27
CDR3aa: CASGQYYEQYF
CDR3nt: TGTGCCAGCGGCCAATACTACGAGCAGTACTTC

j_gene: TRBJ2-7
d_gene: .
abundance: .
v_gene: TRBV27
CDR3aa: CASTPGSPGDGYEQYF
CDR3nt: TGTGCCAGCACCCCCGGGTCCCCAGGGGATGGTTACGAGCAGTACTTC

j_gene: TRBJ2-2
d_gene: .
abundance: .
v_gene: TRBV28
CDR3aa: CASSWTAQNTGELFF
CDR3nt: TGTGCCAGCAGTTGGACAGCTCAAAACACCGGGGAGCTGTTTTTT

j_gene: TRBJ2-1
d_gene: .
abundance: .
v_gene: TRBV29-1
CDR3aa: CSVEGLGDYNEQFF
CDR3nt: TGCAGCGTTGAAGGGCTGGGAGACTACAATGAGCAGTTCTTC

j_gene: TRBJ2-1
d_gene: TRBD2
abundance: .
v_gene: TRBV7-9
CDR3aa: CASSLAGLANEQFF
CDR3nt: TGTGCCAGCAGCTTAGCGGGACTAGCGAATGAGCAGTTCTTC

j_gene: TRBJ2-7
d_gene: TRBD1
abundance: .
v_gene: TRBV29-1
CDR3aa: CSVETPPQGESSYEQYF
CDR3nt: TGCAGCGTTGAAACCCCCCCCCAGGGGGAAAGCTCCTACGAGCAGTACTTC

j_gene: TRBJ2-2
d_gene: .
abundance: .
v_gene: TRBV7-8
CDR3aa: CASSLWGPGELFF
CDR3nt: TGTGCCAGCAGCTTATGGGGGCCCGGGGAGCTGTTTTTT

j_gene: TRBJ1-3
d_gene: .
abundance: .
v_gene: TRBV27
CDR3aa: CASRAGAYSGNTIYF
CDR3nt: TGTGCCAGCAGGGCAGGGGCATACTCTGGAAACACCATATATTTT

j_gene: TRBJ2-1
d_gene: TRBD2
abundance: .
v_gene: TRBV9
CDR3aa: CASSVSALAGGYNEQFF
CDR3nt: TGTGCCAGCAGCGTGAGCGCTCTAGCGGGAGGGTACAATGAGCAGTTCTTC

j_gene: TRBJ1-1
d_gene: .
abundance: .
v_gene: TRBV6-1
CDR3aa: CASGQSDTEAFF
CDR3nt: TGTGCCAGCGGACAGTCCGACACTGAAGCTTTCTTT

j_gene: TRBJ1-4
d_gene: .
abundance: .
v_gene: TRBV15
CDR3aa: CATSRVGGLIVATNEKLFF
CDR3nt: TGTGCCACCAGCAGAGTCGGGGGCCTCATAGTTGCAACTAATGAAAAACTGTTTTTT

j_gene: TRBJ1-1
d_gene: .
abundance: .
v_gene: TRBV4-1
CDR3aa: CASSQESIGYTEAFF
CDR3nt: TGCGCCAGCAGCCAAGAGAGTATAGGGTACACTGAAGCTTTCTTT

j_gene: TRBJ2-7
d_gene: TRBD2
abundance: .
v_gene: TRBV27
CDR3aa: CASSPGGPYEQYF
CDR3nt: TGTGCCAGCAGTCCGGGAGGGCCCTACGAGCAGTACTTC

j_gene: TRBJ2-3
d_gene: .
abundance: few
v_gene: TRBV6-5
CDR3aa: CASSYSTGGRDTQYF
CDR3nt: TGTGCCAGCAGTTACTCGACCGGGGGTAGAGATACGCAGTATTTT

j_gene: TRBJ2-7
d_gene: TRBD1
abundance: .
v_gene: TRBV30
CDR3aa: CAWSFGTGDEQYF
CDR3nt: TGTGCCTGGAGTTTCGGAACAGGGGACGAGCAGTACTTC

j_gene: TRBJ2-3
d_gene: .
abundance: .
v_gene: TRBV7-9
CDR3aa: CASTRDSYTDTQYF
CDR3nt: TGTGCCAGCACCCGGGACTCCTACACAGATACGCAGTATTTT

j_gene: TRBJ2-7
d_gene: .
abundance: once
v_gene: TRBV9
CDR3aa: CASSVWDVDEQYF
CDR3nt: TGTGCCAGCAGCGTATGGGACGTCGACGAGCAGTACTTC

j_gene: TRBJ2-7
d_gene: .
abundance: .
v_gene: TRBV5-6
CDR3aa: CASSPSWNNYEQYF
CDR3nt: TGTGCCAGCAGCCCGAGTTGGAACAACTACGAGCAGTACTTC

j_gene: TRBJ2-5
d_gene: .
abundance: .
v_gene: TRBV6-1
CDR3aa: CASSALGWGLQETQYF
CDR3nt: TGTGCCAGCAGTGCCCTCGGGTGGGGACTCCAAGAGACCCAGTACTTC